A selection of T cell receptor beta chains follows, all from one sample in a study of blood T cells in healthy people across ages. TCRdb used MiXCR to reprocess the 5' RACE reads, holding one entry per CDR3 protein. The data hold approximately 1,700,000 distinct CDR3 sequences, with 35% to 50% observed a single time. Sequencing was done on a sample of blood. The receptor set was obtained from a human donor in good health. Both conserved end residues are part of each CDR3. The order of the fields is V gene, J gene, CDR3 protein.

V: TRBV4-3; J: TRBJ1-6; CDR3: CAGSQDLRTGYSPLHF
V: TRBV13; J: TRBJ1-2; CDR3: CASSSRPGGVYGYTF
V: TRBV29-1; J: TRBJ2-7; CDR3: CSVLIRTSGGRNSYEQYF
V: TRBV5-1; J: TRBJ1-1; CDR3: CASSGNGFTEAFF
V: TRBV5-6; J: TRBJ1-1; CDR3: CASSSLKQGSTEAFF
V: TRBV10-3; J: TRBJ1-1; CDR3: CAISDITEAFF
V: TRBV5-1; J: TRBJ1-6; CDR3: CASSFLGQTSPLHF
V: TRBV29-1; J: TRBJ2-1; CDR3: CSVGGLDGSSYNEQFF
V: TRBV7-9; J: TRBJ1-2; CDR3: CASSLAGATANYGYTF
V: TRBV3-1; J: TRBJ1-4; CDR3: CASSQDLAGEEKLFF
V: TRBV7-2; J: TRBJ1-5; CDR3: CASSQQGYSNQPQHF
V: TRBV29-1; J: TRBJ2-3; CDR3: CSSREAVTDTQYF
V: TRBV12-3/TRBV12-4; J: TRBJ2-1; CDR3: CASRDPGATYNEQFF
V: TRBV7-9; J: TRBJ2-1; CDR3: CASSLSLGNRGGYEQFF
V: TRBV12-3/TRBV12-4; J: TRBJ2-3; CDR3: CASTTGATDTQYF
V: TRBV6-1; J: TRBJ2-3; CDR3: CASGEQTNPTDTQYF
V: TRBV28; J: TRBJ1-2; CDR3: CASSPRQGIGYGYTF
V: TRBV20-1; J: TRBJ2-3; CDR3: CSAASGVYTDTQYF
V: TRBV7-3; J: TRBJ2-1; CDR3: CASSLSGGAESEQFF
V: TRBV6-5; J: TRBJ2-4; CDR3: CASSYSRYAKNIQYF
V: TRBV29-1; J: TRBJ1-2; CDR3: CSVGRPLSYGYTF
V: TRBV2; J: TRBJ1-2; CDR3: CASSGRGPYGYTF
V: TRBV4-3; J: TRBJ2-1; CDR3: CASSQILSGGINNEQFF
V: TRBV29-1; J: TRBJ2-7; CDR3: CSIRQGASDEQYF
V: TRBV25-1; J: .; CDR3: CASSEWEGLSREQYF
V: TRBV15; J: TRBJ1-1; CDR3: CATGGATEAFF
V: TRBV2; J: TRBJ2-3; CDR3: CASSDLSIGRSDTQYF
V: TRBV11-2; J: TRBJ2-1; CDR3: CASSHARAGENEQFF
V: TRBV7-2; J: TRBJ2-3; CDR3: CASSQSRVRTDTQYF
V: TRBV5-1; J: TRBJ2-4; CDR3: CASSQPPGLAGSVAKNIQYF
V: TRBV5-1; J: TRBJ2-7; CDR3: CASSLNRPGTDEQYF
V: TRBV7-9; J: TRBJ2-1; CDR3: CASSPSSGEIYNEQFF
V: TRBV6-2/TRBV6-3; J: TRBJ1-1; CDR3: CASRRTGGDTSNTEAFF
V: TRBV7-2; J: TRBJ2-7; CDR3: CASSSQDPYEQYF
V: TRBV28; J: TRBJ2-7; CDR3: CASNTGGTYEQYF
V: TRBV27; J: TRBJ1-1; CDR3: CASSLLGDKAFF
V: TRBV19; J: TRBJ2-6; CDR3: CASSIIGPNSGANVLTF
V: TRBV7-2; J: TRBJ2-1; CDR3: CASSLGGWEKETQFF
V: TRBV5-1; J: TRBJ2-3; CDR3: CAGWKKGGDKGDTQYF
V: TRBV6-6; J: TRBJ2-7; CDR3: CASSDTGGNVEQYF
V: TRBV7-6; J: TRBJ1-1; CDR3: CASSLYAGQNTEAFF
V: TRBV20-1; J: TRBJ1-1; CDR3: CSARPVQGNTEAFF
V: TRBV7-8; J: .; CDR3: CASSDPGTGSHEQYF
V: TRBV7-9; J: TRBJ2-7; CDR3: CASSLRIGGTMYEQYF
V: TRBV6-5; J: TRBJ2-1; CDR3: CASSSNRGRRNEQFF
V: TRBV5-1; J: TRBJ1-2; CDR3: CASSLRNRTVYGYTF
V: TRBV29-1; J: TRBJ1-3; CDR3: CSVGVAGNTIYF
V: TRBV29-1; J: .; CDR3: CSVTGPRIYEQYF